The T cell receptor (beta chain) described here comes from a study of vaccination and CD4 T cells after COVID-19. The treatment was: approximately 9-day PBMC culture with coronavirus spike peptide pools or control peptides (ViraFEST assay). Germline V gives CDR1 MNHEY, CDR2 SMNVEV (reference sequence). The CDR3 loop spans 14 amino acids. The ends were cut back, 5 bases at V and 1 base at J, with 10 bases in the middle. Study-wide results and limits: Spike mono-reactive status applied to 304 of 307 vaccine-specific clones in convalescent patients.

This clonotype was seen a handful of times. Its antigen is unknown. Oncomine TCR Beta short-read sequencing was applied to DNA from cultured CD4+ T cells. One entry per CDR3 protein, called by TCRdb with MiXCR from the PCR reads. The sample lists 11,000 to 15,000 distinct CDR3 sequences; 45% to 55% were seen once. The source is a human donor who had recovered from COVID-19. J is TRBJ2-3 and V is TRBV27; D may be TRBD2 (6 bases). Material for sequencing was CD4+ T cells from blood, cultured in vitro. CDR3 sequence reads: CASSRDFRTDTQYF. The DNA for the CDR3 is TGTGCCAGCAGTCGGGACTTCCGCACAGATACGCAGTATTTT.